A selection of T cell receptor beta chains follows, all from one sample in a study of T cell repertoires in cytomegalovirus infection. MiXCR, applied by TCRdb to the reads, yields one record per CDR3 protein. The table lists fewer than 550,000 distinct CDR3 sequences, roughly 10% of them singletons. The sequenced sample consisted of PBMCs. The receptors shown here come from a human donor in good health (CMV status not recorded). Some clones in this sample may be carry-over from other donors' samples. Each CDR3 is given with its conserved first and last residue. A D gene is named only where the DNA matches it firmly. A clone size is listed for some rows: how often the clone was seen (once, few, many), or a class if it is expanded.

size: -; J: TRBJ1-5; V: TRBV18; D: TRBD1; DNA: TGTGCCAGCTCACCACAACAGGGGGGGTATCAGCCCCAGCATTTT; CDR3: CASSPQQGGYQPQHF
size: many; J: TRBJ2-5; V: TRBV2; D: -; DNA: TGTGCCAGCACTCTGGACGCCGACGGGACCCAGTACTTC; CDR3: CASTLDADGTQYF
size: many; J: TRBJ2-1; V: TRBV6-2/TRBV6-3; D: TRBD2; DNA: TGTGCCAGCAGTTACACCCTGCCCCCGGGACTAGCGGTTAGCTCCTACAATGAGCAGTTCTTC; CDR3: CASSYTLPPGLAVSSYNEQFF
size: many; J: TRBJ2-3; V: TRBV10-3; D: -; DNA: TGTGCCATCAGTGGTGCCGGGGGGCAAGATACGCAGTATTTT; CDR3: CAISGAGGQDTQYF
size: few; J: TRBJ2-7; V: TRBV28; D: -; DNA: TGTGCCAGCAGCCTGGACAGTGGGGCCTACGAGCAGTACTTC; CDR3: CASSLDSGAYEQYF
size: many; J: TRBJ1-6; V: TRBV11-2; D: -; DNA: TGTGCCAGCAGCTACACGGGCCGGGAAAATTCACCCCTCCACTTT; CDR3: CASSYTGRENSPLHF
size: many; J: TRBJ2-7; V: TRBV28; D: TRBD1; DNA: TGTGCCAGCAGTTTCTTTGACAGGGGATACGAGCAGTACTTC; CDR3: CASSFFDRGYEQYF
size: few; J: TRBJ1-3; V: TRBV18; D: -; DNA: TGTGCCAGCTCACCACGGCAGGGAATGCCTGGAAACACCATATATTTT; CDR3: CASSPRQGMPGNTIYF
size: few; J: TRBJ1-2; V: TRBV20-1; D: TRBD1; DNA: TGCAGTGCTAGAGGAAGGGGGCAAGAAAATGGCTACACCTTC; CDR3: CSARGRGQENGYTF
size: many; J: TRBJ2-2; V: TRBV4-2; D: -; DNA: TGTGCCAGCAGCCATCCGGGACACCTGCTTACAACCGGGGAGCTGTTTTTT; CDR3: CASSHPGHLLTTGELFF
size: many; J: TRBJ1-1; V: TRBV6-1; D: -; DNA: TGTGCCAGCAGTTTCCCTCCCGAGGGACACACTGAAGCTTTCTTT; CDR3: CASSFPPEGHTEAFF
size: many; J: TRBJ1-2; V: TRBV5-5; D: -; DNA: TGTGCCAGCAGCCCGGAGGGTTACTATGGCTACACCTTC; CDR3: CASSPEGYYGYTF
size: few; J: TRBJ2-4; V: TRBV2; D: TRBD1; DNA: TGTGCCAGCAGTGAAATACAGGGGGCAAACATTCAGTACTTC; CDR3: CASSEIQGANIQYF
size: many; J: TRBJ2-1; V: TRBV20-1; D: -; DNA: TGCAGTGCTAGAGATCTCAGGGATGAGCAGTTCTTC; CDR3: CSARDLRDEQFF
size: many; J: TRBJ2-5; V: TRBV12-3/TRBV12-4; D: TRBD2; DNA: TGTGCCAGCACTCGGGGGGGGGGGCGGAAGACCCAGTACTTC; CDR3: CASTRGGGRKTQYF
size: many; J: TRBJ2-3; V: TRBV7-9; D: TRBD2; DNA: TGTGCCAGCAGCCCGACGACTAGCGTCGGCACAGATACGCAGTATTTT; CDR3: CASSPTTSVGTDTQYF
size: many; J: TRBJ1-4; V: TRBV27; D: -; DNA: TGTGCCAGCCTATCTGGTTTGGGGGTTCTGTTTTTT; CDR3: CASLSGLGVLFF
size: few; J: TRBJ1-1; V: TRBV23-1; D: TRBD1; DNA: TGCGCCAGCAGTCATGACAGGGGAAAGGAAAACACTGAAGCTTTCTTT; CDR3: CASSHDRGKENTEAFF
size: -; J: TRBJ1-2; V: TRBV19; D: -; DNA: TGTGCCAGTAGGGAGGACCCTTACTATGGCTACACCTTC; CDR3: CASREDPYYGYTF
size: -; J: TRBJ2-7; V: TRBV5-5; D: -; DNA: TGTGCCAGCACTTATCTCGGTGGGGGCGAGCAGTACTTC; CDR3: CASTYLGGGEQYF
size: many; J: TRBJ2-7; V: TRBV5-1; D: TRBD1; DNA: TGCGCCAGCAGCCCTCTAGCCCGGGACAGGAGCCTTGACGAGCAGTACTTC; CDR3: CASSPLARDRSLDEQYF
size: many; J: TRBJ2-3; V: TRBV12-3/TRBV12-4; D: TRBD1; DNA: TGTGCCAGCAGTCGCCCGGGACAGGGACCAGATACGCAGTATTTT; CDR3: CASSRPGQGPDTQYF
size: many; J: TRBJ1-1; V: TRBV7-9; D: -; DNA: TGTGCCAGCAGCCCGCCGCGGGGGCACACTGAAGCTTTCTTT; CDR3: CASSPPRGHTEAFF
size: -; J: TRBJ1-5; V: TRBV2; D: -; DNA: TGTGCCAGCATTGGGGACAGCAATCAGCCCCAGCATTTT; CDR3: CASIGDSNQPQHF
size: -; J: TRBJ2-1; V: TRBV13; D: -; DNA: TGTGCCAGCAGAGACTTCACCTACAATGAGCAGTTCTTC; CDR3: CASRDFTYNEQFF
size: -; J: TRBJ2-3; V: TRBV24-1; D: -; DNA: TGTGCCACCACTGATTCCAGGGACTTTAGCACAGATACGCAGTATTTT; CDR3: CATTDSRDFSTDTQYF
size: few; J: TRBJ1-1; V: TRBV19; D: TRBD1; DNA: TGTGCCACCGCGGACAGGTGGGAGACTGAAGCTTTCTTT; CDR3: CATADRWETEAFF
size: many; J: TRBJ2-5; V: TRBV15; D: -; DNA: TGTGCCACCAGCAGAGATGTCGGAACCCAAGAGACCCAGTACTTC; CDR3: CATSRDVGTQETQYF
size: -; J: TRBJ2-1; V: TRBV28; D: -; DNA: TGTGCCAGCACCCCCTTGGTTATGACCTACAATGAGCAGTTCTTC; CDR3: CASTPLVMTYNEQFF
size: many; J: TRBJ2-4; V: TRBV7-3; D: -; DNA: TGTGCCAGCAGCCCGGACAGCGGCATTCAGTACTTC; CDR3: CASSPDSGIQYF
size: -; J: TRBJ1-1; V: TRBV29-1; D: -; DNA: TGCAGCGTTGAAACATATGGCGGCGGCGCTTTCTTT; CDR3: CSVETYGGGAFF
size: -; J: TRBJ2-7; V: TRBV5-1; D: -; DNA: TGCGCCAGCAGCTTGGTGGGACCCAACTACGAGCAGTACTTC; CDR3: CASSLVGPNYEQYF
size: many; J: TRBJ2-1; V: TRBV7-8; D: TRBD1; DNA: TGTGCCAGCAGCCTACAGGGGGGTTGGCAGTTCTTC; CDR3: CASSLQGGWQFF
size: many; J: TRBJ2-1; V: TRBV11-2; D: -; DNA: TGTGCCAGCAGCACCGGGGGTGCCCCCTACAATGAGCAGTTCTTC; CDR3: CASSTGGAPYNEQFF
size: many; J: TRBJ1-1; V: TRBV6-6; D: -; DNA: TGTGCCAGCATCCAGACAGGTGGAACTGAAGCTTTCTTT; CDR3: CASIQTGGTEAFF
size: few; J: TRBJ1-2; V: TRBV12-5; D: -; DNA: TGTGCTAGTGCCCTGGGGGGAGTCTATGGCTACACCTTC; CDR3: CASALGGVYGYTF
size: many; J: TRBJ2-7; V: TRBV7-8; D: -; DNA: TGTGCCAGCACCGAGTTCCAAGGGGGAGACGAGCAGTACTTC; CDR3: CASTEFQGGDEQYF
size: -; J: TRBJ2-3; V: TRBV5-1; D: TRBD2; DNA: TGCGCCAGCAGCTATACCCCCGGGACTAGCGGGACTACTAGCACAGATACGCAGTATTTT; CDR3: CASSYTPGTSGTTSTDTQYF
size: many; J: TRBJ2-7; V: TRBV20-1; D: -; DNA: TGCAGTGCTCTACAGAGCTACGAGCAGTACTTC; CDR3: CSALQSYEQYF
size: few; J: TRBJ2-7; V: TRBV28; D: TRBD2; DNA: TGTGCCAGCAGTTTCACGGAGCGGGAGGCGAACGAGCAGTACTTC; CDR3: CASSFTEREANEQYF
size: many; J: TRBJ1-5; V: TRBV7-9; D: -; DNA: TGTGCCAGCAGCTTAGCCGTAGGACAGAAACATCCTAGCAATCAGCCCCAGCATTTT; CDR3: CASSLAVGQKHPSNQPQHF
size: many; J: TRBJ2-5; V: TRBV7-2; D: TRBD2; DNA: TGTGCCAGCAGCTTAACGGGACTAGCGAAAGAGACCCAGTACTTC; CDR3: CASSLTGLAKETQYF
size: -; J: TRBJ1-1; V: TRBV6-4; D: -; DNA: TGTGCCAGCAGTGTAGAGGGAGGGAGGACTGAAGCTTTCTTT; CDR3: CASSVEGGRTEAFF
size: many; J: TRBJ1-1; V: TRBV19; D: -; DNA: TGTGCCAGTATCACCCTCGGGGGCACTGAAGCTTTCTTT; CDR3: CASITLGGTEAFF
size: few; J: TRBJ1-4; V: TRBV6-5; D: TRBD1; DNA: TGTGCCAGCAGTTTCGGACAGGGGGAGGAAAAACTGTTTTTT; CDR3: CASSFGQGEEKLFF